The source of this T cell receptor (beta chain) is a study of glioma-infiltrating T cells after dendritic cell vaccination. In the study overall: Treatment, given 2003 to 2012, was autologous tumor lysate-pulsed dendritic cell vaccination. General study findings and limits: Only a small number of patients had complete blood and tumor samples. Longer survival after dendritic cell vaccination followed higher pretreatment TIL content.

Regarding time point: after dendritic cell vaccination, including at tumor progression/relapse. The CDR3 is 15 amino acids. Germline assignment: CDR1 LNHDA and CDR2 SQIVND (reference sequence). V was pared by 9 bases and J by 5 bases, with 19 bases between. Turning to this clone: As yet, its antigen is unknown.

Primers: 60 V beta forward and 13 J beta reverse. Libraries were prepared by immunoSEQ multiplex PCR; TCRdb keeps only in-frame clonotypes and omits some of them. The sample has almost 90,000 clones, around 83% seen once. The gene calls are TRBV19 and TRBJ1-4, with D tentatively TRBD1 (5 bases). This receptor was identified in a human donor with glioblastoma. The specimen was blood, collected after dendritic cell vaccination. The CDR3 is CASNRGGSQNEKLFF. DNA for the CDR3: TGTGCCAGCAATAGGGGAGGCAGCCAAAATGAAAAACTGTTTTTT.